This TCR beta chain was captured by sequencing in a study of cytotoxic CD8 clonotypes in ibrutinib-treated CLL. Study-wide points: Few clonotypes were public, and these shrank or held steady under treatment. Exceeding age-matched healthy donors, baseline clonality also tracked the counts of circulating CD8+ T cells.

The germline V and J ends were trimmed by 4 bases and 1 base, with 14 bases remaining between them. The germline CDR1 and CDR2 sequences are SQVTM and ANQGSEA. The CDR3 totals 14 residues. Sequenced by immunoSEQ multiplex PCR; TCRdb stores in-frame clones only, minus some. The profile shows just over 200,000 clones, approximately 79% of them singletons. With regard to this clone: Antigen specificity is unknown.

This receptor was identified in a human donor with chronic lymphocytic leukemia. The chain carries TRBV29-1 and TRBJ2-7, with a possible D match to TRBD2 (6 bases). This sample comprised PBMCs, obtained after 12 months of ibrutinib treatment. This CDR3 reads CSVGKGRSSYEQYF. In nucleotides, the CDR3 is TGCAGCGTTGGAAAGGGGAGGTCGTCCTACGAGCAGTACTTC.